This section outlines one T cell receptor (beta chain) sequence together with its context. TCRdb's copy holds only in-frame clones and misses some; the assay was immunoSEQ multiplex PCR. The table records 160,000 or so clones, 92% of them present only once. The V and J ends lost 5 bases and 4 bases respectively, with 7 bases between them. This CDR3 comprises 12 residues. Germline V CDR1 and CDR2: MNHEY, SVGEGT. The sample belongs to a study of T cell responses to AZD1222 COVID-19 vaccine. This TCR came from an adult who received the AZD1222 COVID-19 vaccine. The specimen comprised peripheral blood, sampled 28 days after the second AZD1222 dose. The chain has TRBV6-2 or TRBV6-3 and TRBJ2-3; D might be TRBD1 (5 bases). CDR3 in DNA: TGTGCCAGCAGTCTACAGGCAGATACGCAGTATTTT. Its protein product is CASSLQADTQYF.